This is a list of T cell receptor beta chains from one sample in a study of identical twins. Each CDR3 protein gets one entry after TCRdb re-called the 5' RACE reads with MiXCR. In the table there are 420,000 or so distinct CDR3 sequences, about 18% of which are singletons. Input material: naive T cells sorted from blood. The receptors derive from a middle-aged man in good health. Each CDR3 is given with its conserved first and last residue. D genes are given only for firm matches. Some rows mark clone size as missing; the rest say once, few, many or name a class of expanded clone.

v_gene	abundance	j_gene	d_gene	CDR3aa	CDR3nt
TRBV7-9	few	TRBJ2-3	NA	CASSLARGSDRTDTQYF	TGTGCCAGCAGCTTAGCGCGCGGAAGCGATCGCACAGATACGCAGTATTTT
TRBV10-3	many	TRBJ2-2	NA	CAISLLGVNTGELFF	TGTGCCATCAGTCTCTTAGGCGTCAACACCGGGGAGCTGTTTTTT
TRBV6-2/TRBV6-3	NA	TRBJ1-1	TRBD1	CASSHRGPGTEAFF	TGTGCCAGCAGCCACAGGGGGCCGGGGACTGAAGCTTTCTTT
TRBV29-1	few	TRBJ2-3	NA	CSGSYSPGGTDTQYF	TGCAGCGGCTCCTATTCCCCGGGGGGCACAGATACGCAGTATTTT
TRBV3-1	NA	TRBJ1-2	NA	CASRTGTAHFF	TGTGCCAGCAGAACCGGGACCGCTCATTTCTTC
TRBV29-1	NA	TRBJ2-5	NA	CSVGSIWPEETQYF	TGCAGCGTTGGATCTATTTGGCCCGAAGAGACCCAGTACTTC
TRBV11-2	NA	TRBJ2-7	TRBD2	CASSYWTSGSIRSYEQYF	TGTGCCAGCAGTTACTGGACTAGCGGGAGTATTAGATCCTACGAGCAGTACTTC
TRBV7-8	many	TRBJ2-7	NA	CASKGNGYEQYF	TGTGCCAGCAAGGGTAACGGCTACGAGCAGTACTTC
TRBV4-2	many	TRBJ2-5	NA	CASSQDRQGPGQETQYF	TGTGCCAGCAGCCAAGATCGGCAGGGACCGGGGCAAGAGACCCAGTACTTC
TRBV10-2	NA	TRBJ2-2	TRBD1	CASSEVGGQNTGELFF	TGCGCCAGCAGTGAGGTAGGGGGCCAGAACACCGGGGAGCTGTTTTTT
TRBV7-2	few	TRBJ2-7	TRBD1	CASTLTGGASYEQYF	TGTGCCAGCACCTTAACAGGGGGCGCATCCTACGAGCAGTACTTC